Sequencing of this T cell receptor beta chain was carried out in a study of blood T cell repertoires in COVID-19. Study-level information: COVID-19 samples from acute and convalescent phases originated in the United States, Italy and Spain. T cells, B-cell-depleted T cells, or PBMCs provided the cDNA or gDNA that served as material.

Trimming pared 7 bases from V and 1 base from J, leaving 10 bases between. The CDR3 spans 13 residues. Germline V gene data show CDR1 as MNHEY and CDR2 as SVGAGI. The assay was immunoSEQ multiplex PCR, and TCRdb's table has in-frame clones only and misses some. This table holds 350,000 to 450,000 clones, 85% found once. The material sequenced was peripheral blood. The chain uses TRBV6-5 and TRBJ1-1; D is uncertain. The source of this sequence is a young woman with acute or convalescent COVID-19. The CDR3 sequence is CASTNGGNTEAFF. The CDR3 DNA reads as TGTGCCAGCACCAACGGCGGGAACACTGAAGCTTTCTTT.